Following are 29 T cell receptor beta chains from one sample sequenced in a study of blood T cell repertoires in COVID-19. Sequenced by immunoSEQ multiplex PCR; TCRdb stores in-frame clones only, minus some. This repertoire shows about 280,000 clones, 82% found once; its top ten account for 5%. The sequencing sample was made of PBMCs or T cells enriched from blood (not recorded which). The receptor source for this set is a man aged 35 to 55 who had been exposed to COVID-19.

This chain uses TRBV20-1 with TRBJ2-7; 7 bases are shared with TRBD2. There are 13 residues in the CDR3. The germline V gene has CDR1 DFQATT and CDR2 SNEGSKA (reference sequence). The V segment lost 3 bases and the J segment 7 bases; nucleotides outside the gene matches: 9. CDR3 sequence (DNA): TGCAGTGCTAGTGCGGGAGATTCGTGGGAGCAGTACTTC. Amino acids: CSASAGDSWEQYF.

The chain joins TRBV3-1 (or the pseudogene TRBV3-2) to TRBJ2-7, with 7 bases identical to TRBD2. This CDR3 spans 14 amino acids. V shed 4 bases and J 7 bases; nucleotides not matched to a gene: 10. Germline-derived CDR1 and CDR2 are LGHDT and YNNKEL (reference sequence). CDR3 sequence: CASSPRLAAGEQYF. The CDR3 region has the DNA TGTGCCAGCAGCCCGCGACTAGCAGCAGGGGAGCAGTACTTC.

The chain employs TRBV19 and TRBJ2-1, with 8 bases lining up with TRBD1. The V gene end was trimmed by 2 bases and the J gene end by 5 bases; junction bases not matched to a gene: 5. This CDR3 region has 15 residues. From germline, CDR1 is LNHDA and CDR2 SQIVND (reference sequence). The CDR3 is CASSIKGTGHNEQFF. CDR3 DNA sequence: TGTGCCAGTAGTATAAAAGGGACAGGCCACAATGAGCAGTTCTTC. Together with reference TRBV19 and TRBJ2-1, the CDR3 gives the full variable domain: DGGITQSPKYLFRKEGQNVTLSCEQNLNHDAMYWYRQDPGQGLRLIYYSQIVNDFQKGDIAEGYSVSREKKESFPLTVTSAQKNPTAFYLCASSIKGTGHNEQFFGPGTRLTVL.

On this clone itself: This CDR3 is also generated by other DNA sequences in the sample. The V gene is TRBV6-5, the J gene TRBJ1-1; D is ambiguous. V was trimmed by 3 bases and J by 1 base, leaving 6 bases between them. The CDR3 spans 13 residues. The germline gives CDR1 MNHEY, CDR2 SVGAGI. CDR3 region: CASSYRGNTEAFF. The CDR3 DNA reads TGTGCCAGCAGTTATCGGGGGAACACTGAAGCTTTCTTT.

J is TRBJ1-2 and V is TRBV25-1, with 8 positions matching TRBD1. Trimming at V came to 4 bases and at J to 7 bases, leaving 8 bases not matched to a gene. Germline V CDR1 and CDR2: MGHDK, SYGVNS. This CDR3 contains 14 residues. CDR3 loop: CASSARQGLVGYTF. CDR3 bases: TGTGCCAGCAGTGCGCGACAGGGGCTGGTTGGCTACACCTTC.

The rearrangement uses TRBV7-9 and TRBJ2-1; D unresolved. The CDR3 length is 13 residues. Germline V gene data show CDR1 as SEHNR and CDR2 as FQNEAQ (reference sequence). The V and J ends lost 6 bases and 5 bases respectively, with 11 bases between them. The CDR3 bases are TGTGCCAGCAGGTATAGTCCCGACAATGAGCAGTTCTTC. The encoded protein is CASRYSPDNEQFF.

The chain carries TRBV5-1 and TRBJ2-3; 9 bases align to TRBD2. Germline V gene data show CDR1 as SGHRS and CDR2 as YFSETQ. This CDR3 contains 19 residues. With V trimmed by 4 bases and J by 7 bases, 22 bases remained unmatched. In DNA, the CDR3 is TGCGCCAGCAGCGTAGCCCTAAGTAATGCGCGGGAGGGGAGCAATACGCAGTATTTT. As protein: CASSVALSNAREGSNTQYF.

This clone appeared a single time. The chain recombines TRBV27 with TRBJ1-2; 7 bases map to TRBD1. The CDR3 has 13 amino acids. Germline V CDR1 and CDR2: MNHEY, SMNVEV (reference sequence). Unmatched junction bases numbered 3, after V lost 5 bases and J lost 3 bases. The CDR3, as DNA: TGTGCCAGCAGTCCTGACAGGGACTATGGCTACACCTTC. Its translation: CASSPDRDYGYTF.

The chain has TRBV11-1 and TRBJ1-2, with a possible D match to TRBD1 (5 bases). Germline CDR1 and CDR2: SGHAT and FQDESV (reference sequence). The CDR3 covers 13 residues. V lost 5 bases and J lost 5, with 12 bases in between. The CDR3 DNA is TGTGCCAGCAGCCCGACTGGGGCATATGGCTACACCTTC. It is translated as CASSPTGAYGYTF.

The rearrangement joins TRBV7-9 to TRBJ1-2; 7 bases are a match to TRBD1. Looked up from germline, CDR1 is SEHNR and CDR2 is FQNEAQ (reference sequence). The CDR3 extends over 19 amino acids. After removal of 6 bases from V and 4 bases from J, the junction contained 23 bases not matched to a gene. The CDR3 loop reads CASSRGTVGSRGSSYGYTF. The CDR3 coding sequence is TGTGCCAGCAGTCGAGGGACAGTTGGGTCGAGGGGTTCGAGCTATGGCTACACCTTC.

This clone appeared once. V is TRBV21-1 and J is TRBJ2-1; the listed D gene, TRBD2, was not tested against the DNA. TRBV21-1 is a pseudogene. This CDR3 is built from 17 residues. The CDR3 sequence is CASSKGQPRVTYNEQFF. The CDR3 DNA reads as TGTGCCAGCAGCAAAGGCCAGCCACGGGTAACCTACAATGAGCAGTTCTTC.

On this clone itself: At one boundary the junction diverges from the germline segment, which might be a read error. The V gene is TRBV7-7, the J gene TRBJ2-1, with 13 bases fitting TRBD2. This CDR3 is 16 amino acids long. CDR1 and CDR2 (germline): SSHAT, FNYEAQ (reference sequence). The CDR3 region has the DNA TGTGCTAGCAGCCGACTAGCGGGAGGAGGGTACAATGAGCAGTTCTTC. The encoded protein is CASSRLAGGGYNEQFF.

V usage is TRBV25-1 and J usage is TRBJ2-7; 11 nucleotides line up with TRBD2. The CDR3 is made up of 15 amino acids. V shed 8 bases, J shed 4 bases, and the junction held 10 bases outside the gene matches. Germline assignment: CDR1 MGHDK and CDR2 SYGVNS. The CDR3 bases are TGTGCCAGCTCAAGACTAGCGGGGAAGCCATACGAGCAGTACTTC. Encoded protein: CASSRLAGKPYEQYF.

As regards this clone: A read error may account for a junction end that differs from germline. The chain carries TRBV7-7 and TRBJ1-3, with 7 bases aligning to TRBD1. Germline CDR1 reads SSHAT; CDR2 reads FNYEAQ (reference sequence). The CDR3 is made up of 15 amino acids. The DNA for the CDR3 is TGTGCTAGCAGCACCGGGACAGATTCTGGAAACACCATATATTTT. Protein product: CASSTGTDSGNTIYF.

This clone was seen once. This sequence joins TRBV9 and TRBJ2-3, with TRBD2 identical over 11 bases. Germline CDR1 and CDR2: SGDLS and YYNGEE. Trimming removed 3 bases from V and 0 bases from J; junction bases left unmatched: 9. The CDR3 is 18 residues long. The CDR3 DNA reads as TGTGCCAGCAGCGCCGGTCTAGCGGGAGGTCGTAGCACAGATACGCAGTATTTT. Its protein is CASSAGLAGGRSTDTQYF.

The chain employs TRBV25-1 and TRBJ2-7; 8 bases fit TRBD1. Germline-derived CDR1 and CDR2 are MGHDK and SYGVNS. The CDR3 runs to 14 residues. Unmatched junction bases numbered 3, after V lost 4 bases and J lost 1 base. CDR3 sequence reads: CASSGTGWSYEQYF. Written as DNA, the CDR3 is TGTGCCAGCAGTGGGACAGGGTGGTCCTACGAGCAGTACTTC.

The chain carries TRBV6-5 and TRBJ1-2; unclear D gene. Germline CDR1 MNHEY, CDR2 SVGAGI. The CDR3 length is 13 residues. Deletions cut 2 bases from V and 6 bases from J, with 10 bases between. The CDR3 loop reads CASSYVGSHGYTF. Here the CDR3 DNA reads TGTGCCAGCAGTTACGTAGGGAGCCATGGCTACACCTTC.

The chain carries TRBV3-1 (or the pseudogene TRBV3-2) and TRBJ2-1; D might be TRBD2 (6 bases). CDR1 is LGHDT and CDR2 is YNNKEL in the germline V gene (reference sequence). The CDR3 consists of 14 residues. Trimming pared 1 base from V and 6 bases from J, leaving 10 bases between. CDR3 nucleotides: TGTGCCAGCAGCCAAGCCGGGACTTCCAATGAGCAGTTCTTC. Protein: CASSQAGTSNEQFF.

V usage is TRBV12-3 or TRBV12-4 and J usage is TRBJ2-4; D uncertain. The CDR3 has 12 amino acids. Trimming took 1 base from V and 6 from J, leaving 4 bases between them. The CDR3 DNA follows: TGTGCCAGCAGTTTAGTCAGAAACATTCAGTACTTC. Amino acids: CASSLVRNIQYF.

This chain uses TRBV7-2 with TRBJ2-7; D is possibly TRBD1 (5 bases). CDR1 is SGHTA and CDR2 is FQGNSA in the germline V gene. Trimming took 11 bases from V and 4 from J, leaving 9 bases between them. The CDR3 contains 10 residues. CDR3 in DNA: TGTGCCTTAGGGGATTACGAGCAGTACTTC. Protein: CALGDYEQYF.

The rearrangement joins TRBV5-6 to TRBJ2-7, with a tentative D call TRBD2 (5 bases). The CDR3 is 13 residues long. Per germline, CDR1 SGHDT and CDR2 YYEEEE. The V and J ends lost 1 base and 5 bases respectively, with 10 bases between them. CDR3 sequence: CASSLPSGNEQYF. The CDR3 bases are TGTGCCAGCAGCTTGCCCAGCGGCAACGAGCAGTACTTC.

This chain links TRBV7-8 with TRBJ2-1; D uncertain. The CDR3 contains 15 residues. Germline CDR1 SGHVS, CDR2 FQNEAQ. The germline V and J ends were trimmed by 1 base and 5 bases, with 12 bases remaining between them. The DNA for the CDR3 is TGTGCCAGCAGCTTAGGGGCCACCATGCACAATGAGCAGTTCTTC. Encoded protein: CASSLGATMHNEQFF.

The chain links TRBV5-6 to TRBJ2-1, with D possibly being TRBD2 (6 bases). Between the trimmed V and J ends, which lost 2 bases and 4 bases, there was a span of 16 bases. The length of the CDR3 is 16 residues. The V gene's germline CDR1 is SGHDT and CDR2 YYEEEE. The CDR3 coding sequence is TGTGCCAGCAGCTTCGACGCAGGGAGGTTTTACAATGAGCAGTTCTTC. It encodes CASSFDAGRFYNEQFF.

V gene TRBV30 combines with J gene TRBJ1-1; D remains ambiguous. Trimming took off 0 bases at V and 10 bases at J, with 12 bases between the two ends. The CDR3 is 12 residues long. Germline CDR1 and CDR2: GTSNPN and SVGIG (reference sequence). The CDR3 coding sequence is TGTGCCTGGAGTGTACGGACTCCTGGAGCTTTCTTT. Amino acids: CAWSVRTPGAFF.

CDR3 region: CASSLFMVSGGNEQFF. The CDR3 nucleotides are TGTGCCAGCAGCTTATTTATGGTGTCGGGAGGCAATGAGCAGTTCTTC. The chain uses TRBV7-2 and TRBJ2-1; 7 positions match TRBD2. CDR1 and CDR2 from the germline V gene are SGHTA and FQGNSA. This CDR3 is 16 amino acids long. V gave up 2 bases and J gave up 6 bases; unmatched junction bases: 10.

CDR3 residues: CATSDRQARRLTF. In nucleotides, the CDR3 is TGTGCCACCAGTGATAGACAGGCCCGGCGTCTCACCTTC. This chain uses TRBV24-1 with TRBJ1-2; a weak D match, TRBD1 (6 bases). CDR1 is KGHDR and CDR2 is SFDVKD in the germline V gene. Trimming shortened V by 3 bases and J by 13 bases, and 17 bases separated the two germline ends. The CDR3 length is 13 residues.

The chain uses TRBV15 and TRBJ2-6, with TRBD2 as a possible D gene (6 bases). CDR3 size: 17 residues. The V end was cut by 3 bases, the J end by 0 bases, with 12 bases between. Germline CDR1 reads LNHNV; CDR2 reads YYDKDF (reference sequence). The CDR3: CATSRWDGSSGANVLTF. CDR3 sequence (DNA): TGTGCCACCAGCAGGTGGGACGGGAGCTCTGGGGCCAACGTCCTGACTTTC.

As concerns this clone: Other nucleotide sequences from this sample produce the same CDR3. This sequence joins TRBV3-1 (or the pseudogene TRBV3-2) and TRBJ2-7; tentative D call: TRBD1 (5 bases). This CDR3 has 12 residues. CDR1 and CDR2 from the germline V gene are LGHDT and YNNKEL (reference sequence). Trimming removed 3 bases at V and 4 bases at J, with 7 bases between. The CDR3, as DNA: TGTGCCAGCAGCCAGGGGCCGTACGAGCAGTACTTC. As protein: CASSQGPYEQYF.

The V gene is TRBV6-6, the J gene TRBJ1-1; TRBD1 matches 9 bases. CDR3 length equals 16 residues. J lost 1 base, V lost 0 bases, and 3 bases had no gene match. Germline loops: CDR1 MNHNY, CDR2 SVGAGI (reference sequence). As DNA, the CDR3 is TGTGCCAGCAGTTACTCGAAGACAGGGGGGAACACTGAAGCTTTCTTT. It specifies CASSYSKTGGNTEAFF.